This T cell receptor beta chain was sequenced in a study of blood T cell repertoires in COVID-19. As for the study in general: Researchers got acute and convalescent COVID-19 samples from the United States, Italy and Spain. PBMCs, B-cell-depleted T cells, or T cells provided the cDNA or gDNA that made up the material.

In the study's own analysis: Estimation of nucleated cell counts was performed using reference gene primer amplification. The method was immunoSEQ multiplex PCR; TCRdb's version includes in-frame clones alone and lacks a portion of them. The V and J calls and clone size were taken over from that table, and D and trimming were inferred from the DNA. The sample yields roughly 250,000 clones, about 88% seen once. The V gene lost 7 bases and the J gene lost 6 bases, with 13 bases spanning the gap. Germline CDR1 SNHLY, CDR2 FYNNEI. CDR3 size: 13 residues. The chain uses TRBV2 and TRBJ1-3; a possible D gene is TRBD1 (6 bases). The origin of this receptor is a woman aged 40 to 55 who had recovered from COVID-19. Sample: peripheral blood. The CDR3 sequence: CASIRRGANTIYF. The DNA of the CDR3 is TGTGCCAGCATCCGCAGGGGTGCAAACACCATATATTTT. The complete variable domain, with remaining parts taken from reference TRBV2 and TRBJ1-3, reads EPEVTQTPSHQVTQMGQEVILRCVPISNHLYFYWYRQILGQKVEFLVSFYNNEISEKSEIFDDQFSVERPDGSNFTLKIRSTKLEDSAMYFCASIRRGANTIYFGEGSWLTVV.